The sequence of this T cell receptor (beta chain) was determined in a study of sequential checkpoint blockade in melanoma. Study-level background: Patients were randomized 1:1 to nivolumab-then-ipilimumab or ipilimumab-then-nivolumab first-line. About two dozen patients had tumor biopsies before treatment and at week 13.

There are many counts of this clone. The CDR3 is 18 residues long. Germline V lookup: CDR1 SGHNT, CDR2 YENEEA. V was shortened by 2 bases and J by 0 bases, with 17 bases between the two germline ends. Treatment described: randomized to nivolumab then ipilimumab (arm A) or the reverse (arm B). DNA-damaging chemotherapy had not been given to any patient beforehand. The assay was immunoSEQ multiplex PCR, and TCRdb's table has in-frame clones only and misses some. The repertoire includes some 8,000 clones, around 24% of them detected once, and 5.9% sits in the top ten. The TCR originated in a human donor with melanoma. The chain carries TRBV11-3 and TRBJ1-3, with D possibly being TRBD1 (5 bases). The sample was tumor tissue (inferred from file names), taken from a patient given nivolumab and ipilimumab in sequence. DNA of the CDR3: TGTGCCAGCAGCTTACTCCGCTGGGGCAGGAACTCTGGAAACACCATATATTTT. Translating gives CASSLLRWGRNSGNTIYF.